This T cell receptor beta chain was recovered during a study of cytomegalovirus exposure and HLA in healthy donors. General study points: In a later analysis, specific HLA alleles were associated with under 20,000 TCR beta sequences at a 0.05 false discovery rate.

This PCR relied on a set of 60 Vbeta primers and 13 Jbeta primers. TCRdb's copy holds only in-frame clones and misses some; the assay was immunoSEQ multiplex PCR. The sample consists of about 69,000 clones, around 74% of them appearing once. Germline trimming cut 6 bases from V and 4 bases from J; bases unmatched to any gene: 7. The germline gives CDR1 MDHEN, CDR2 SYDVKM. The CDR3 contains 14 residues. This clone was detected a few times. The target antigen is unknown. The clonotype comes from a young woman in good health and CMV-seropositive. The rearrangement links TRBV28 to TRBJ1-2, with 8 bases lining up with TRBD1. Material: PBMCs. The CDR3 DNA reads TGTGCCAGCAGGAAACAGGGGGTAGTCTATGGCTACACCTTC. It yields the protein CASRKQGVVYGYTF.